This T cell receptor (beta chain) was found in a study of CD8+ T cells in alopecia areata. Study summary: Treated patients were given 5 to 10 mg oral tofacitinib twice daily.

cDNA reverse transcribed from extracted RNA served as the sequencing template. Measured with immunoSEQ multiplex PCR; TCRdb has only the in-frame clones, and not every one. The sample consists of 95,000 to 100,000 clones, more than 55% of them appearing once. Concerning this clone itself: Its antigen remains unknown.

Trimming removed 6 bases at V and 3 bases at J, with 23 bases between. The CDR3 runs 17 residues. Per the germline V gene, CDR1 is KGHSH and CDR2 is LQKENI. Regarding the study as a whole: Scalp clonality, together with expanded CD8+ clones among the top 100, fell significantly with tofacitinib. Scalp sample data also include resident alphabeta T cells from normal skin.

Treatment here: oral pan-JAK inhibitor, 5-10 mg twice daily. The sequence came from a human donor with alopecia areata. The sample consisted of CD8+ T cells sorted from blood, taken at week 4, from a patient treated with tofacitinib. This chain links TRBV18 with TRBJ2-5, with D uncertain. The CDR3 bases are TGTGCCAGCTCTCACGGCGCCGTTCTAGGATTGGAAGAGACCCAGTACTTC. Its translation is CASSHGAVLGLEETQYF.